This is a list of T cell receptor beta chains from one sample in a study of blood T cells in healthy people across ages. TCRdb re-analysed the 5' RACE reads in MiXCR, keeping a single row per CDR3 protein. This table has 1.5 million or so distinct CDR3 sequences, under 55% appearing once. The sample taken for sequencing was blood. The receptors were gathered from a woman in her late teens or twenties in good health. CDR3s leave out the opening cysteine and the closing phenylalanine or tryptophan. Each record gives: V gene, D gene, clone size, CDR3 protein. D genes are given only for firm matches. Not every row has a clone size; where given, it reads once, few, many or a size class.

>TRBV20-1|NA|few
SARPRAFIFSYEQY
>TRBV28|NA|NA
ASSLWGGWTEAF
>TRBV12-3/TRBV12-4|TRBD1|many
ASSLAGTGSYGYT
>TRBV9|TRBD1|few
ASSLHQGAGTDTQY
>TRBV7-6|NA|NA
ASSLSIPGGRGTGELF
>TRBV20-1|NA|few
SAAGGDGVQNIQY
>TRBV29-1|TRBD2|many
SVDNLTSGGIQETQY
>TRBV7-2|NA|NA
ASSLYGIGTDTQY
>TRBV4-3|NA|once
ASSQDIQPGYYKEQF
>TRBV7-2|NA|NA
ASSLDLRNTEAF
>TRBV6-5|NA|NA
ASSYGDRPGETQY
>TRBV29-1|NA|NA
SVGTRGDLNTGELF
>TRBV28|TRBD1|once
ASSSPAGTGQDIQY
>TRBV5-4|NA|NA
ASSPAGSSGTQY
>TRBV6-5|NA|NA
ASSYGPNEKLF
>TRBV7-6|NA|NA
ASSLIGHGELF